Each of the 26 T cell receptor beta chains below was sequenced from the same sample in a study of blood T cells in healthy people across ages. Using a J-beta primer mix together with a sample-barcoded 5' primer, a second PCR was run for about 7 to 12 cycles. TCRdb reprocessed the 5' RACE reads with MiXCR, giving one entry per CDR3 protein. This sample has about 1 million distinct CDR3 sequences, with around 45% found just once. The sequenced sample consisted of blood. The receptors derive from a woman in her fifties or sixties in good health.

This chain connects TRBV6-2 or TRBV6-3 to TRBJ2-3, with a possible D match to TRBD2 (5 bases). V was pared by 10 bases and J by 6 bases, with 26 bases between. Germline assignment: CDR1 MNHEY and CDR2 SVGEGT. CDR3 length: 16 amino acids. The CDR3 protein is CATDPLRLAQRDTQYF. The CDR3 nucleotides read TGTGCCACCGACCCGCTTCGGCTAGCTCAGAGGGATACGCAGTATTTT.

This chain uses TRBV20-1 with TRBJ2-4; unclear D gene. The closer fit of TRBJ2-7 to the DNA end suggests the J call may be wrong. The CDR3 sequence is 14 residues long. Looked up from germline, CDR1 is DFQATT and CDR2 is SNEGSKA (reference sequence). This CDR3 reads CSARDPRASYEQYF. DNA of the CDR3: TGCAGTGCTAGAGATCCTAGGGCGTCCTACGAGCAGTACTTC.

The gene calls are TRBV27 and TRBJ2-1; no clear D gene. The V end lost 10 bases, the J end lost 3 bases, and 13 bases lay between the germline ends. The CDR3 has 13 residues. CDR1 MNHEY and CDR2 SMNVEV come from the germline V gene (reference sequence). CDR3 in amino acids: CATPGLLYNEQFF. For the CDR3, the DNA is TGTGCCACCCCCGGGCTACTCTACAATGAGCAGTTCTTC.

The chain joins TRBV3-1 to TRBJ1-5; perhaps TRBD1 as D (6 bases). Germline CDR1 and CDR2: LGHDT and YNNKEL (reference sequence). The CDR3 is 15 amino acids. The V end was cut by 3 bases, the J end by 0 bases, with 9 bases between. The CDR3 region is CASSQNRDSNQPQHF. For the CDR3, the DNA is TGTGCCAGCAGCCAGAACAGGGATAGCAATCAGCCCCAGCATTTT. Together with reference TRBV3-1 and TRBJ1-5, the CDR3 gives the full variable domain: DTAVSQTPKYLVTQMGNDKSIKCEQNLGHDTMYWYKQDSKKFLKIMFSYNNKELIINETVPNRFSPKSPDKAHLNLHINSLELGDSAVYFCASSQNRDSNQPQHFGDGTRLSIL.

This clonotype was observed a few times. This rearrangement joins TRBV2 to TRBJ2-3; tentatively, D is TRBD1 or TRBD2 (5 bases each). Germline V gene lookup returns CDR1 SNHLY and CDR2 FYNNEI. This CDR3 is built from 15 residues. V was trimmed by 1 base and J by 0 bases, leaving 8 bases between them. This CDR3 is CASSEVGDSTDTQYF. The CDR3 bases are TGTGCCAGCAGTGAAGTGGGGGACAGCACAGATACGCAGTATTTT.

The chain recombines TRBV4-1 with TRBJ2-1; a possible D gene is TRBD2 (5 bases). Germline V CDR1 and CDR2: MGHRA, YSYEKL. CDR3 length equals 16 residues. The ends were cut back, 1 base at V and 2 bases at J, with 12 bases in the middle. CDR3 protein: CASSQGRQRTYNEQFF. The DNA for the CDR3 is TGCGCCAGCAGCCAAGGCCGCCAGCGGACCTACAATGAGCAGTTCTTC.

As concerns this clonotype: A much larger clone lies one base from this, so it may be a read error. V and J are TRBV4-2 and TRBJ1-5; 9 bases match TRBD1. Germline values: CDR1 LGHNA, CDR2 YNFKEQ. The CDR3 covers 15 residues. The V and J ends lost 0 bases and 8 bases, in that order; junction bases with no gene match: 5. The CDR3 is CASSQEGTGNKPQHF. CDR3 nucleotide sequence: TGTGCCAGCAGCCAAGAGGGGACAGGGAATAAGCCCCAGCATTTT.

The chain employs TRBV20-1 and TRBJ2-4, with 7 nucleotides matching TRBD2. This CDR3 has 15 amino acids. Trimming at V came to 2 bases and at J to 1 base, leaving 5 bases not matched to a gene. The germline V gene has CDR1 DFQATT and CDR2 SNEGSKA (reference sequence). In nucleotides, the CDR3 is TGCAGTGCTAGAACTGGGGGGGAGGCCAAAAACATTCAGTACTTC. This encodes CSARTGGEAKNIQYF.

This clonotype was seen only a few times. This chain joins TRBV7-2 and TRBJ2-5; 11 bases are shared with TRBD1. CDR1 is SGHTA and CDR2 is FQGNSA in the germline V gene. The CDR3 has 18 amino acids. The ends lost 0 bases at V and 1 base at J; junction bases unmatched: 7. The CDR3 DNA reads as TGTGCCAGCAGCTTAGCATTTGGGACAGGGGGTTTCCAAGAGACCCAGTACTTC. This codes for CASSLAFGTGGFQETQYF.

This chain links TRBV27 with TRBJ1-1; D may be TRBD1 (5 bases). V was clipped by 0 bases and J by 4 bases, with 15 bases between them. The CDR3 consists of 16 residues. Germline assignment: CDR1 MNHEY and CDR2 SMNVEV (reference sequence). The CDR3 DNA follows: TGTGCCAGCAGTTTATCGACGGCAGGGTGGGGCACTGAAGCTTTCTTT. It encodes CASSLSTAGWGTEAFF.

This sequence joins TRBV10-3 and TRBJ2-5, with a tentative D call TRBD2 (5 bases). Germline loops: CDR1 ENHRY, CDR2 SYGVKD. This CDR3 contains 15 residues. V lost 0 bases and J lost 5, with 13 bases in between. CDR3 sequence reads: CAISESWRRGETQYF. CDR3 sequence (DNA): TGTGCCATCAGTGAGTCGTGGCGCCGCGGGGAGACCCAGTACTTC.

The gene calls are TRBV18 and TRBJ2-1, with D possibly being TRBD1 or TRBD2 (5 bases each). V shed 2 bases and J shed 4 bases, with 15 bases lying between them. The CDR3 has 16 amino acids. Germline-derived CDR1 and CDR2 are KGHSH and LQKENI. The CDR3: CASSPSGRNSYNEQFF. The CDR3 DNA sequence: TGTGCCAGCTCACCATCGGGGCGGAATTCTTACAATGAGCAGTTCTTC.

In its sample, this clonotype was seen once. DNA of the CDR3: TGTGCCAGCATTCTTCGCCCCCCCGGACAGGGGGGGAATCAGCCCCAGCATTTT. This gives the protein CASILRPPGQGGNQPQHF. V is TRBV27 and J is TRBJ1-5; 10 positions match TRBD1. V lost 7 bases and J lost 4; bases outside the gene matches: 16. The CDR3 contains 18 residues. Germline assignment: CDR1 MNHEY and CDR2 SMNVEV (reference sequence).

V usage is TRBV28 and J usage is TRBJ1-1; D not certain. CDR1 and CDR2 from the germline V gene are MDHEN and SYDVKM. The V and J ends lost 5 bases and 11 bases respectively, with 18 bases between them. The CDR3 has 13 residues. This chain's CDR3 is CASSMGILRPAFF. The CDR3 region has the DNA TGTGCCAGCAGTATGGGCATCCTTAGACCGGCTTTCTTT.

The V and J genes are TRBV5-1 and TRBJ2-1; tentatively, D is TRBD2 (6 bases). This CDR3 region has 15 residues. Germline loops: CDR1 SGHRS, CDR2 YFSETQ. V dropped 4 bases and J dropped 1 base, with 12 bases sitting between them. CDR3 protein: CASSPGDLSYNEQFF. The DNA of the CDR3 is TGCGCCAGCAGCCCGGGAGACTTATCCTACAATGAGCAGTTCTTC. The full variable domain, in which reference TRBV5-1 and TRBJ2-1 provide the parts outside the CDR3, is KAGVTQTPRYLIKTRGQQVTLSCSPISGHRSVSWYQQTPGQGLQFLFEYFSETQRNKGNFPGRFSGRQFSNSRSEMNVSTLELGDSALYLCASSPGDLSYNEQFFGPGTRLTVL.

This chain links TRBV3-1 with TRBJ1-1; TRBD1 aligns across 7 bases. After removal of 6 bases from V and 6 bases from J, the junction contained 7 bases not matched to a gene. The CDR3 covers 13 residues. CDR1 is LGHDT and CDR2 is YNNKEL in the germline V gene (reference sequence). The CDR3 here is CASSDTGEAEAFF. In DNA, the CDR3 is TGTGCCAGCAGTGACACAGGGGAAGCTGAAGCTTTCTTT.

CDR3 amino acids: CASSRRISGSADNEQFF. As DNA, the CDR3 is TGTGCCAGCAGCCGCAGAATTAGCGGGAGCGCGGACAATGAGCAGTTCTTC. The V and J genes are TRBV4-2 and TRBJ2-1; TRBD2 aligns across 9 bases. V lost 4 bases to trimming and J lost 5 bases; unmatched junction nucleotides: 12. This CDR3 comprises 17 residues. Germline CDR1 reads LGHNA; CDR2 reads YNFKEQ.

The chain recombines TRBV20-1 with TRBJ2-7; 10 bases are shared with TRBD2. Germline V CDR1 and CDR2: DFQATT, SNEGSKA (reference sequence). The CDR3 runs 15 residues. V gave up 0 bases and J gave up 3 bases; unmatched junction bases: 5. The CDR3 sequence is CSARDGTSANYEQYF. CDR3 nucleotide sequence: TGCAGTGCTAGAGATGGGACTAGCGCGAACTACGAGCAGTACTTC.

This rearrangement joins TRBV6-1 to TRBJ2-7, with TRBD2 matching 16 bases. The CDR3 totals 19 residues. J gave up 2 bases and V 1 base, and 8 bases lay outside the gene matches. CDR1 and CDR2 (germline): MNHNS, SASEGT. The CDR3: CASSEGTYGTSGRAYEQYF. CDR3 nucleotide sequence: TGTGCCAGCAGTGAAGGGACTTACGGGACTAGCGGGAGGGCCTACGAGCAGTACTTC.

This clonotype was seen a handful of times. The genes are TRBV20-1 and TRBJ2-4; TRBD1 matches 8 bases. Unmatched junction bases numbered 11, after V lost 5 bases and J lost 8 bases. This CDR3 is built from 14 residues. Germline CDR1 reads DFQATT; CDR2 reads SNEGSKA (reference sequence). The CDR3 DNA sequence: TGCAGTGCTCCGAAGACAGGGGCGCGGGACATTCAGTACTTC. The encoded protein is CSAPKTGARDIQYF.

Details on this clonotype: An end of the junction does not agree with germline; a read error may underlie this. This rearrangement joins TRBV7-2 to TRBJ2-1; 15 nucleotides match TRBD2. CDR3 size: 18 residues. CDR1 and CDR2 (germline): SGHTA, FQGNSA. CDR3: CAGSLARTSGRDLDEQFF. Here the CDR3 DNA reads TGTGCCGGCAGCTTAGCCCGGACTAGCGGGAGGGACCTGGATGAGCAGTTCTTC.

This clonotype has just a few counts. CDR3 nucleotide sequence: TGCAGTGCGAGCAGCGCTACAGGGGAGGCTAACTATGGCTACACCTTC. It specifies CSASSATGEANYGYTF. The rearrangement uses TRBV20-1 and TRBJ1-2; 7 bases are shared with TRBD1. Germline values: CDR1 DFQATT, CDR2 SNEGSKA (reference sequence). CDR3 length: 16 residues. J gave up 0 bases and V 6 bases, and 13 bases lay outside the gene matches.

The chain is built from TRBV10-3 and TRBJ2-7, with 12 bases identical to TRBD2. V lost 2 bases to trimming and J lost 0 bases; unmatched junction nucleotides: 5. Germline V gives CDR1 ENHRY, CDR2 SYGVKD. The CDR3 covers 17 residues. The CDR3 DNA is TGTGCCATCAGTGAGGGGACTAGCGGGTCCAGCTCCTACGAGCAGTACTTC. It is translated as CAISEGTSGSSSYEQYF.

V usage is TRBV5-1 and J usage is TRBJ2-7; TRBD1 aligns across 7 bases. This CDR3 contains 13 residues. J lost 1 base, V lost 3 bases, and 1 base had no gene match. Germline CDR1 SGHRS, CDR2 YFSETQ. CDR3 coding DNA: TGCGCCAGCAGCTGGGACAGTTCCTACGAGCAGTACTTC. Protein sequence: CASSWDSSYEQYF. Full variable domain (remainder filled in from reference TRBV5-1 and TRBJ2-7): KAGVTQTPRYLIKTRGQQVTLSCSPISGHRSVSWYQQTPGQGLQFLFEYFSETQRNKGNFPGRFSGRQFSNSRSEMNVSTLELGDSALYLCASSWDSSYEQYFGPGTRLTVT.

This chain uses TRBV11-2 with TRBJ1-1; 9 bases agree with TRBD1. With V trimmed by 1 base and J by 4 bases, 7 bases remained unmatched. The CDR3 spans 16 residues. Per germline, CDR1 SGHAT and CDR2 FQNNGV. This chain's CDR3 is CASSLGVGTGTTEAFF. CDR3 sequence (DNA): TGTGCCAGCAGCTTAGGGGTCGGGACAGGGACCACTGAAGCTTTCTTT.

CDR3 region: CSARPTSGRASYNEQFF. The CDR3 coding sequence is TGCAGTGCTAGGCCAACTAGCGGGAGGGCATCCTACAATGAGCAGTTCTTC. V gene TRBV20-1 combines with J gene TRBJ2-1; TRBD2 aligns across 13 bases. Trimming cost V 3 bases and J 1 base; bases outside gene matches: 6. From germline, CDR1 is DFQATT and CDR2 SNEGSKA (reference sequence). The CDR3 totals 17 residues.